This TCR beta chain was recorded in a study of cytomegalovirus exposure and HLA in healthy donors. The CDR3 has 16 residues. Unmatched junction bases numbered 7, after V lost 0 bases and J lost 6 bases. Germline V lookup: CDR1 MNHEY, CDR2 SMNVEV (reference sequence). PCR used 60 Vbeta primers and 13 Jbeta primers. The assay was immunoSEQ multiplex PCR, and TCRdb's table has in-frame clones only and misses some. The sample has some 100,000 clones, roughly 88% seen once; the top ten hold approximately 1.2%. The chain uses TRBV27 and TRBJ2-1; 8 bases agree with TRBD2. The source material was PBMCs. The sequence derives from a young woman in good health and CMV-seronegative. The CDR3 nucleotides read TGTGCCAGCAGTTTATCCGGGACTAGACCCCCCAATGAGCAGTTCTTC. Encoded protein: CASSLSGTRPPNEQFF.